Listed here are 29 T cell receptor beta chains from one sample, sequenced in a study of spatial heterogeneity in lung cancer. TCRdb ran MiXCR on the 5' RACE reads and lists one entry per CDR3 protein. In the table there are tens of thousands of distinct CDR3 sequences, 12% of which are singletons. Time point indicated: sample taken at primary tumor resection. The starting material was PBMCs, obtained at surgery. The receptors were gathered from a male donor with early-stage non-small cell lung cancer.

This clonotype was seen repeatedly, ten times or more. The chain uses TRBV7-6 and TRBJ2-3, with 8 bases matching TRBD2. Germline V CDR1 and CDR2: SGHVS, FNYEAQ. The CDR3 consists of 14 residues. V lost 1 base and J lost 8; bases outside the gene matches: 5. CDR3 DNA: TGTGCCAGCAGCTTAGACGGGAGGGCCGTTACGCAGTATTTT. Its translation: CASSLDGRAVTQYF.

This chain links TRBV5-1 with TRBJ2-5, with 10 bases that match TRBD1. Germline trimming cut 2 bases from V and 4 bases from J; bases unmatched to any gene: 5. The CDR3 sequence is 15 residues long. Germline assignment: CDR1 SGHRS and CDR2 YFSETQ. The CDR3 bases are TGCGCCAGCAGCTTCACCGGGACAGGGGCAGAGACCCAGTACTTC. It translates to CASSFTGTGAETQYF. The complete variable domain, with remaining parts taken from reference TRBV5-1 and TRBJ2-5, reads KAGVTQTPRYLIKTRGQQVTLSCSPISGHRSVSWYQQTPGQGLQFLFEYFSETQRNKGNFPGRFSGRQFSNSRSEMNVSTLELGDSALYLCASSFTGTGAETQYFGPGTRLLVL.

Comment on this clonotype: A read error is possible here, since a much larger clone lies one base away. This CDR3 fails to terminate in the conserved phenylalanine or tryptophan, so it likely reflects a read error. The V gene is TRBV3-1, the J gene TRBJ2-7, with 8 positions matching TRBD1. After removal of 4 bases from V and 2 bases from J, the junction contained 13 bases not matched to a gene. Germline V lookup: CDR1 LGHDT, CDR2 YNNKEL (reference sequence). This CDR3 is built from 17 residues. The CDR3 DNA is TGTGCCAGCAGCCGACAGAAACAGACAGGGGTTCCCTACGAGCAGTACCTC. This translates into CASSRQKQTGVPYEQYL.

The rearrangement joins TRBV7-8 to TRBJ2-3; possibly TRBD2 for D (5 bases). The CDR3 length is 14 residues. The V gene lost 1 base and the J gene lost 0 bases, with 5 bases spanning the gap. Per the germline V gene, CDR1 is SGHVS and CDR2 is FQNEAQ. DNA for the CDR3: TGTGCCAGCAGCTTAGGGGAGAGCACAGATACGCAGTATTTT. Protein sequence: CASSLGESTDTQYF.

The CDR3 spells CASSSHRDRANEKLFF. CDR3 DNA: TGTGCCAGCAGTTCGCACCGGGACAGGGCTAATGAAAAACTGTTTTTT. V usage is TRBV28 and J usage is TRBJ1-4; 9 bases are shared with TRBD1. Unmatched junction bases numbered 6, after V lost 4 bases and J lost 3 bases. The CDR3 is 16 amino acids. Per the germline V gene, CDR1 is MDHEN and CDR2 is SYDVKM.

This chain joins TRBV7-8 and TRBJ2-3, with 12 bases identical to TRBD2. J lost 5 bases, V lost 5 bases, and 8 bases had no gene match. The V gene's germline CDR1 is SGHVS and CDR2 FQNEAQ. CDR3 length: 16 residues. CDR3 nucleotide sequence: TGTGCCAGCAGCCGGACTAGCGGGACCTTTGGAGATACGCAGTATTTT. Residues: CASSRTSGTFGDTQYF.

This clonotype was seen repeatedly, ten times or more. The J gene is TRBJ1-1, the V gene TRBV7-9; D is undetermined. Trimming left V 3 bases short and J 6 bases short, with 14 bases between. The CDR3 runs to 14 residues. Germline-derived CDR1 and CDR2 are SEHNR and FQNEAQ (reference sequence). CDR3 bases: TGTGCCAGCAGCTTGATAGAGGCGATCCCTGAAGCTTTCTTT. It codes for CASSLIEAIPEAFF. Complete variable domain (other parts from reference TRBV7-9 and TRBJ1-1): DTGVSQNPRHKITKRGQNVTFRCDPISEHNRLYWYRQTLGQGPEFLTYFQNEAQLEKSRLLSDRFSAERPKGSFSTLEIQRTEQGDSAMYLCASSLIEAIPEAFFGQGTRLTVV.

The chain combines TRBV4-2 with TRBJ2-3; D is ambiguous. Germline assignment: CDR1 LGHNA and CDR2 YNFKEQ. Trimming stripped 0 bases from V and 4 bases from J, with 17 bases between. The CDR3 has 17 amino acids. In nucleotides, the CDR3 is TGTGCCAGCAGCCAAGATGTAGTTTGGAACGCCGCAGATACGCAGTATTTT. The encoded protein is CASSQDVVWNAADTQYF.

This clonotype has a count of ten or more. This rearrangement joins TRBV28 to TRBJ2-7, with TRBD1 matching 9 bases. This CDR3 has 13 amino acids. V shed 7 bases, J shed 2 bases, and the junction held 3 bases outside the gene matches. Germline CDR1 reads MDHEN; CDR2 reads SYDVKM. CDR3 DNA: TGTGCCAGCAAACAGGGGGCTACCTACGAGCAGTACTTC. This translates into CASKQGATYEQYF.

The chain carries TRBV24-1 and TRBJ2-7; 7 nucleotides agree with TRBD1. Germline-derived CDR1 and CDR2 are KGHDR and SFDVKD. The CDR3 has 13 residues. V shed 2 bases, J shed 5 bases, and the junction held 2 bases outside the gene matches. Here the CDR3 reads CATSDYRGDEQYF. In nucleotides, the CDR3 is TGTGCCACCAGTGATTACAGGGGTGACGAGCAGTACTTC.

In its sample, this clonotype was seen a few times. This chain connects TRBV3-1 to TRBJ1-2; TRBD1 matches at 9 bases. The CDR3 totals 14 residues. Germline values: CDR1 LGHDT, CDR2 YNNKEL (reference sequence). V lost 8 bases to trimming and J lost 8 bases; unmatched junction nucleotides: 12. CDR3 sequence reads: CASAARTGAEGYTF. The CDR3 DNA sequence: TGTGCCAGCGCAGCCAGGACAGGGGCGGAGGGCTACACCTTC.

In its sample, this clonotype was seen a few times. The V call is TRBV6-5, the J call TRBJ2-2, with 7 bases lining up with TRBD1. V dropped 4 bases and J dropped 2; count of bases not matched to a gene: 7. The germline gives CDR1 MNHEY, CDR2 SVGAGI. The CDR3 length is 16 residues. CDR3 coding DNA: TGTGCCAGCAGTTCCAACAGGGGTCCCAACACCGGGGAGCTGTTTTTT. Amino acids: CASSSNRGPNTGELFF.

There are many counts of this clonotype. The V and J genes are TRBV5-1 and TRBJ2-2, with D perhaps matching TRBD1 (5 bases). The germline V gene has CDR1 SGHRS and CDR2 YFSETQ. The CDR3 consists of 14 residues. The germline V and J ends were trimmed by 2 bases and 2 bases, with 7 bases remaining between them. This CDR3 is CASSFGQNTGELFF. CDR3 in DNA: TGCGCCAGCAGCTTCGGACAAAACACCGGGGAGCTGTTTTTT.

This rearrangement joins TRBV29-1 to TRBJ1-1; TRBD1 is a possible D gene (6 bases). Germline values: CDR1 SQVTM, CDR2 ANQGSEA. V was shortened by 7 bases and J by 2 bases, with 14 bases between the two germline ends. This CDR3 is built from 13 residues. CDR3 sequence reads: CSGTTGSNTEAFF. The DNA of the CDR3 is TGCAGCGGGACAACAGGGTCCAACACTGAAGCTTTCTTT.

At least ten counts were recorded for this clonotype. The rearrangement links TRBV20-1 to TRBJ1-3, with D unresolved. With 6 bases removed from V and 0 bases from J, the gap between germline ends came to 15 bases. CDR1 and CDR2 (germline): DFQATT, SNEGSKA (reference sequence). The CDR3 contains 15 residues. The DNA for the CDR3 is TGCAGTGCGACCGTCCCCTTTCTCTCTGGAAACACCATATATTTT. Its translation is CSATVPFLSGNTIYF.

The chain's CDR3 is CASSLDRGAFNEQFF. The DNA of the CDR3 is TGTGCCAGCAGCTTAGATCGGGGGGCATTCAATGAGCAGTTCTTC. J is TRBJ2-1 and V is TRBV11-2; D is possibly TRBD2 (7 bases). From germline, CDR1 is SGHAT and CDR2 FQNNGV. Trimming removed 0 bases from V and 6 bases from J, with 12 bases in between. CDR3 length: 15 amino acids.

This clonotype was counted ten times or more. CDR3 in amino acids: CASSTTQGSSGKLFF. The DNA of the CDR3 is TGTGCCAGCAGTACTACCCAGGGCTCCTCGGGAAAACTGTTTTTT. The V call is TRBV12-3 or TRBV12-4, the J call TRBJ1-4, with a weak D call TRBD1 (5 bases). The V end lost 5 bases, the J end lost 10 bases, and 20 bases lay between the germline ends. The CDR3 sequence is 15 residues long.

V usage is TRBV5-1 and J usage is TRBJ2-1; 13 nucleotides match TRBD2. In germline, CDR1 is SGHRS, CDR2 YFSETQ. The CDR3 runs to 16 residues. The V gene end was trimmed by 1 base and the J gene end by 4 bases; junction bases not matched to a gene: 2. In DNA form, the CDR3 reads TGCGCCAGCAGCTTGACTAGCGGGAGGGCTTACAATGAGCAGTTCTTC. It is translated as CASSLTSGRAYNEQFF.

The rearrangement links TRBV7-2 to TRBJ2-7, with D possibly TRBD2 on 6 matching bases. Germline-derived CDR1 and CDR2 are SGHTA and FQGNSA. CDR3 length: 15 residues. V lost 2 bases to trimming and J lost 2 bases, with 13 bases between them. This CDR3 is CASSLFGGLAYEQYF. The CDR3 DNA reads TGTGCCAGCAGCTTATTCGGAGGGTTAGCCTACGAGCAGTACTTC.

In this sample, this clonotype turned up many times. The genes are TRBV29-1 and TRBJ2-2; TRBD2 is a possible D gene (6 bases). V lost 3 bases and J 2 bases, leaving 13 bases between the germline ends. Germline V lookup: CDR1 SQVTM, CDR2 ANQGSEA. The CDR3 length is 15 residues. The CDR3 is CSVDLVGGNTGELFF. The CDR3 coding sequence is TGCAGCGTTGATTTGGTGGGGGGTAACACCGGGGAGCTGTTTTTT.

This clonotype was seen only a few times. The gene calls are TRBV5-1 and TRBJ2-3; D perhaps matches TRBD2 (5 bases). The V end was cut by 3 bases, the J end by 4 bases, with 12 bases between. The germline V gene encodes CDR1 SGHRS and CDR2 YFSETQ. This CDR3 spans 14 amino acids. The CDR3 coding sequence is TGCGCCAGCAGCTGGGTCGGCGGGTCAGATACGCAGTATTTT. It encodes CASSWVGGSDTQYF.

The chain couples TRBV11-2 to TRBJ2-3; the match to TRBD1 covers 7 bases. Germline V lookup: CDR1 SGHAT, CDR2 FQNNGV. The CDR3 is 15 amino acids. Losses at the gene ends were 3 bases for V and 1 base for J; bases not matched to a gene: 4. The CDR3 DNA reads TGTGCCAGCAGCTTCAGGGGGACCGGCACAGATACGCAGTATTTT. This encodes CASSFRGTGTDTQYF.

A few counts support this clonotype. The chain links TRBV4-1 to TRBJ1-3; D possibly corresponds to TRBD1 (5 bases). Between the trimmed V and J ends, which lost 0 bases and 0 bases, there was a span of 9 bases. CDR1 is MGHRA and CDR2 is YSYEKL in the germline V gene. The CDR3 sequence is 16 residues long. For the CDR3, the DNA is TGCGCCAGCAGCCAAGAATCAGGGAGCTCTGGAAACACCATATATTTT. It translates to CASSQESGSSGNTIYF.

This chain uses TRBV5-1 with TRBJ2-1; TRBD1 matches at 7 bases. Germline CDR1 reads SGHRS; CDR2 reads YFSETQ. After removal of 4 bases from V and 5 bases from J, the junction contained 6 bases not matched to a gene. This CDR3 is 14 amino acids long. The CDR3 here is CASSVGQAHNEQFF. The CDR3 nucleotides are TGCGCCAGCAGCGTCGGACAGGCCCACAATGAGCAGTTCTTC.

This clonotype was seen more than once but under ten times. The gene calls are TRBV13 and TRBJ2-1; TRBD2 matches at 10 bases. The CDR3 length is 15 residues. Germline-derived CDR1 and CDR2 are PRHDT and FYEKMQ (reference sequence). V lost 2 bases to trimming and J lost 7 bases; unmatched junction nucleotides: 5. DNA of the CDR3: TGTGCCAGCAGCTTACCAAAGGGACTAGCGAATGAGCAGTTCTTC. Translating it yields CASSLPKGLANEQFF.

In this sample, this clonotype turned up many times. CDR3: CASSSNPGLAANNEQFF. CDR3 DNA: TGCGCCAGCAGCTCGAACCCAGGACTAGCGGCAAACAATGAGCAGTTCTTC. The chain links TRBV5-1 to TRBJ2-1; the match to TRBD2 covers 10 bases. Germline-derived CDR1 and CDR2 are SGHRS and YFSETQ. This CDR3 is built from 17 residues. The V and J ends lost 3 bases and 5 bases, in that order; junction bases with no gene match: 11.

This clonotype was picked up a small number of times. CDR3 sequence reads: CASRPGTGAAGYGYTF. DNA of the CDR3: TGTGCCAGTAGACCCGGGACAGGGGCGGCGGGCTATGGCTACACCTTC. The chain combines TRBV19 with TRBJ1-2; 10 positions agree with TRBD1. The CDR3 has 16 residues. V shed 6 bases and J 4 bases; nucleotides not matched to a gene: 11. From germline, CDR1 is LNHDA and CDR2 SQIVND (reference sequence).

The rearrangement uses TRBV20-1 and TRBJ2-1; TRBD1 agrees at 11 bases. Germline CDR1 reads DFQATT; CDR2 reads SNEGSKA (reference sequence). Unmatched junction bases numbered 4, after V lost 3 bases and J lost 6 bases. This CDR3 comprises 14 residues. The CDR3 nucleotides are TGCAGTGCTAGTGGGACAGGGGGTTTCAATGAGCAGTTCTTC. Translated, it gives CSASGTGGFNEQFF.

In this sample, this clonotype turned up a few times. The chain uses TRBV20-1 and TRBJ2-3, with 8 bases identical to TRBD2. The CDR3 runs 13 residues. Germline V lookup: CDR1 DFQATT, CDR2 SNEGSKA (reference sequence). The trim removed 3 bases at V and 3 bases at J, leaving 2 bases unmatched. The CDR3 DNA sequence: TGCAGTGCTAGTGCGGGGGGAACAGATACGCAGTATTTT. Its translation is CSASAGGTDTQYF.